This TCR beta chain derives from a study of CD39 and CD103 CD8 tumor-infiltrating T cells. The table came from immunoSEQ multiplex PCR; TCRdb's copy has only in-frame clones and leaves some out. Of some 16,000 clones in the sample, 85% to 95% were seen once. J gave up 11 bases and V 0 bases, and 9 bases lay outside the gene matches. CDR3 length equals 14 residues. Germline CDR1 is MGHRA and CDR2 is YSYEKL. What was sequenced was CD8+ T cells sorted from blood. Subset given: total memory CD8 T cells (CD45RA-CCR7+/-) from blood or uninvolved lymph node. This sequence originates from a human donor with head and neck squamous cell carcinoma. The J gene is TRBJ1-1, the V gene TRBV4-1; 7 positions match TRBD1. This CDR3 reads CASSQEPLGTDAFF. CDR3 sequence (DNA): TGCGCCAGCAGCCAAGAGCCTTTAGGGACAGATGCTTTCTTT.